Following are 29 T cell receptor beta chains from one sample sequenced in a study of monozygotic twins with inflammatory bowel disease. TCRdb re-analyzed the 5' RACE reads; it lists each CDR3 protein once, without DNA. The sample includes approximately 420,000 distinct CDR3 sequences. Input material: blood. Receptors were obtained from a human donor with ulcerative colitis or Crohn's disease, or a healthy co-twin of an affected twin (not recorded which).

The chain combines TRBV7-8 with TRBJ2-7; the TRBD2 assignment by TCRdb is unverifiable without DNA. CDR3 length equals 16 residues. CDR1 and CDR2 from the germline V gene are SGHVS and FQNEAQ. CDR3 residues: CASSSPLAGGAYEQYF.

This sequence joins TRBV6-6 and TRBJ2-5; the D call from TCRdb, TRBD1, cannot be confirmed without DNA. Per germline, CDR1 MNHNY and CDR2 SVGAGI (reference sequence). This CDR3 region has 13 residues. CDR3 protein: CASSYGTGGPQYF.

The rearrangement joins TRBV6-5 to TRBJ2-1; TCRdb lists TRBD1, though no DNA is available to test this call. CDR1 MNHEY and CDR2 SVGAGI come from the germline V gene. This CDR3 is 15 amino acids long. The CDR3: CASSSGRTGAVEQFF.

The chain employs TRBV5-1 and TRBJ1-1. The CDR3 length is 13 residues. Germline V gives CDR1 SGHRS, CDR2 YFSETQ. The CDR3: CASRADMNTEAFF.

The CDR3 spells CSARGPGQGFTEAFF. The chain has TRBV20-1 and TRBJ1-1; TCRdb's assignment of TRBD1 cannot be checked, as there is no DNA. Germline loops: CDR1 DFQATT, CDR2 SNEGSKA (reference sequence). This CDR3 spans 15 amino acids.

The chain couples TRBV11-3 to TRBJ2-1; TCRdb designates TRBD2, a call that cannot be tested without DNA. Germline lookup yields CDR1 SGHNT and CDR2 YENEEA. This CDR3 has 16 amino acids. CDR3 loop: CASSFSGHSSYNEQFF. Based on the CDR3 plus reference TRBV11-3 and TRBJ2-1, the full variable domain is EAGVVQSPRYKIIEKKQPVAFWCNPISGHNTLYWYLQNLGQGPELLIRYENEEAVDDSQLPKDRFSAERLKGVDSTLKIQPAELGDSAVYLCASSFSGHSSYNEQFFGPGTRLTVL.

J is TRBJ2-5 and V is TRBV5-1; as DNA is missing, the TRBD1 call by TCRdb cannot be tested. The germline V gene encodes CDR1 SGHRS and CDR2 YFSETQ. The CDR3 totals 14 residues. The CDR3: CASSLGQGVETQYF.

The chain uses TRBV7-9 and TRBJ1-1. Germline values: CDR1 SEHNR, CDR2 FQNEAQ (reference sequence). The CDR3 extends over 14 amino acids. CDR3 loop: CASSHRPAVAEAFF. The variable domain in full, completed from reference TRBV7-9 and TRBJ1-1, reads DTGVSQNPRHKITKRGQNVTFRCDPISEHNRLYWYRQTLGQGPEFLTYFQNEAQLEKSRLLSDRFSAERPKGSFSTLEIQRTEQGDSAMYLCASSHRPAVAEAFFGQGTRLTVV.

The rearrangement joins TRBV28 to TRBJ2-2. The length of the CDR3 is 12 residues. Germline V gives CDR1 MDHEN, CDR2 SYDVKM. This CDR3 is CASSFYPGELFF. The variable domain in full, completed from reference TRBV28 and TRBJ2-2, reads DVKVTQSSRYLVKRTGEKVFLECVQDMDHENMFWYRQDPGLGLRLIYFSYDVKMKEKGDIPEGYSVSREKKERFSLILESASTNQTSMYLCASSFYPGELFFGEGSRLTVL.

The CDR3 is CASSSKGRGLGINEQFF. The chain employs TRBV7-2 and TRBJ2-1; checking the TCRdb D call of TRBD2 is not possible without DNA. Germline V gives CDR1 SGHTA, CDR2 FQGNSA. This CDR3 is built from 17 residues. Together with reference TRBV7-2 and TRBJ2-1, the CDR3 gives the full variable domain: GAGVSQSPSNKVTEKGKDVELRCDPISGHTALYWYRQSLGQGLEFLIYFQGNSAPDKSGLPSDRFSAERTGGSVSTLTIQRTQQEDSAVYLCASSSKGRGLGINEQFFGPGTRLTVL.

The J gene is TRBJ1-6, the V gene TRBV20-1; TCRdb's D gene call, TRBD1, goes unchecked for lack of DNA. The germline V gene has CDR1 DFQATT and CDR2 SNEGSKA (reference sequence). There are 15 residues in the CDR3. This CDR3 reads CSARPGTGSVSPLHF.

The rearrangement uses TRBV5-1 and TRBJ2-3. Germline V CDR1 and CDR2: SGHRS, YFSETQ. This CDR3 region has 15 residues. The CDR3 loop is CASSLEEHSTDTQYF.

J is TRBJ2-3 and V is TRBV2; the D gene TCRdb calls, TRBD2, cannot be checked with no DNA. This CDR3 contains 15 residues. The germline gives CDR1 SNHLY, CDR2 FYNNEI. CDR3 amino acids: CASTFGVVALDTQYF.

The chain carries TRBV20-1 and TRBJ2-7; TCRdb selects TRBD1, and the lack of DNA leaves this call unchecked. CDR1 and CDR2 (germline): DFQATT, SNEGSKA (reference sequence). The CDR3 loop spans 16 amino acids. CDR3 sequence reads: CSARDTLAGGIYEQYF.

The gene calls are TRBV5-5 and TRBJ1-2; no DNA is available, so the TRBD1 call from TCRdb remains unchecked. There are 14 residues in the CDR3. Germline CDR1 and CDR2: SGHKS and YYEKEE (reference sequence). The CDR3: CASSLGLAGDGYTF. The entire variable domain, with the rest obtained from reference TRBV5-5 and TRBJ1-2, is as follows: DAGVTQSPTHLIKTRGQQVTLRCSPISGHKSVSWYQQVLGQGPQFIFQYYEKEERGRGNFPDRFSARQFPNYSSELNVNALLLGDSALYLCASSLGLAGDGYTFGSGTRLTVV.

The chain is built from TRBV30 and TRBJ2-1; absent DNA, TCRdb's TRBD2 call cannot be checked. The CDR3 loop spans 17 amino acids. From germline, CDR1 is GTSNPN and CDR2 SVGIG (reference sequence). The CDR3 sequence: CAWSSPGGGGAGNEQFF.

The V and J genes are TRBV15 and TRBJ1-4; TCRdb outputs TRBD1, but without DNA this stays unchecked. Germline V gene data show CDR1 as LNHNV and CDR2 as YYDKDF (reference sequence). CDR3 length equals 15 residues. CDR3 region: CATSRDGAKAEKLFF.

The J gene is TRBJ2-7, the V gene TRBV5-1; the TCRdb D gene call, TRBD1, has no DNA to confirm it. Germline lookup yields CDR1 SGHRS and CDR2 YFSETQ. This CDR3 is built from 12 residues. The CDR3 protein is CASSQGRYEQYF.

The rearrangement uses TRBV20-1 and TRBJ1-1; the TCRdb D gene call, TRBD1, has no DNA to confirm it. The CDR3 contains 13 residues. CDR1 is DFQATT and CDR2 is SNEGSKA in the germline V gene (reference sequence). CDR3 sequence reads: CSARGRENTEAFF.

This rearrangement joins TRBV11-2 to TRBJ2-1; TCRdb's assignment of TRBD1 cannot be checked, as there is no DNA. There are 19 residues in the CDR3. CDR1 and CDR2 (germline): SGHAT, FQNNGV. The CDR3 here is CASSRKPKQGSASYNEQFF.

V gene TRBV6-1 combines with J gene TRBJ2-3; TCRdb reports TRBD2, a call that lacks DNA to check it against. The germline V gene has CDR1 MNHNS and CDR2 SASEGT. CDR3 length: 17 amino acids. CDR3 loop: CASSRGLAGPGEDTQYF.

The V gene is TRBV3-1, the J gene TRBJ2-1; no DNA is available, so the TRBD1 call from TCRdb remains unchecked. Germline V gene data show CDR1 as LGHDT and CDR2 as YNNKEL (reference sequence). The CDR3 runs 15 residues. The CDR3 loop reads CASSQEGVGYNEQFF.

V and J are TRBV5-6 and TRBJ2-1; the TRBD2 assignment by TCRdb is unverifiable without DNA. The germline V gene has CDR1 SGHDT and CDR2 YYEEEE. The CDR3 length is 16 residues. This CDR3 reads CASSPLAGAAYDEQFF.

The J gene is TRBJ2-7, the V gene TRBV20-1; there is no DNA to check the TCRdb D call of TRBD1. Germline values: CDR1 DFQATT, CDR2 SNEGSKA (reference sequence). The CDR3 length is 15 residues. The CDR3: CSARVPRGPIYEQYF.

V and J are TRBV7-2 and TRBJ1-2; TCRdb's D call, TRBD1, is unchecked because there is no DNA. CDR3 length equals 14 residues. Germline CDR1 and CDR2: SGHTA and FQGNSA. The CDR3 is CASTQGQGWEGYTF. The whole variable domain, filled in from reference TRBV7-2 and TRBJ1-2, reads GAGVSQSPSNKVTEKGKDVELRCDPISGHTALYWYRQSLGQGLEFLIYFQGNSAPDKSGLPSDRFSAERTGGSVSTLTIQRTQQEDSAVYLCASTQGQGWEGYTFGSGTRLTVV.

V is TRBV5-1 and J is TRBJ2-2; the D gene TCRdb calls, TRBD1, cannot be checked with no DNA. Germline CDR1 reads SGHRS; CDR2 reads YFSETQ. CDR3 length: 13 amino acids. The CDR3 protein is CASRDRDAGELFF. Looking up the rest from reference TRBV5-1 and TRBJ2-2 gives the full variable domain: KAGVTQTPRYLIKTRGQQVTLSCSPISGHRSVSWYQQTPGQGLQFLFEYFSETQRNKGNFPGRFSGRQFSNSRSEMNVSTLELGDSALYLCASRDRDAGELFFGEGSRLTVL.

This chain connects TRBV10-3 to TRBJ1-2; TCRdb lists TRBD1, though no DNA is available to test this call. The germline gives CDR1 ENHRY, CDR2 SYGVKD. This CDR3 comprises 16 residues. CDR3 sequence reads: CAISEKPGQSDYGYTF.

This rearrangement joins TRBV20-1 to TRBJ2-5; TCRdb lists TRBD1, though no DNA is available to test this call. The CDR3 extends over 15 amino acids. The germline V gene has CDR1 DFQATT and CDR2 SNEGSKA (reference sequence). CDR3 region: CSAPPPLGAEETQYF.

The rearrangement joins TRBV5-5 to TRBJ1-1; the D call from TCRdb, TRBD1, cannot be confirmed without DNA. This CDR3 has 16 amino acids. Germline V gene sequence: CDR1 SGHKS, CDR2 YYEKEE (reference sequence). The CDR3 here is CASSQYRGQGSAEAFF.